The entry below describes one T cell receptor beta chain. The data are from a study of blood T cell repertoires in COVID-19. At the level of the study: The samples span acute and convalescent COVID-19 from the United States, Italy and Spain.

Profiling relied on immunoSEQ multiplex PCR, and the TCRdb table lists in-frame clones only, not all of them. The table includes 150,000 to 200,000 clones, approximately 80% detected once. This CDR3 spans 16 amino acids. V lost 8 bases to trimming and J lost 5 bases, with 23 bases between them. Germline V gene data show CDR1 as LNHDA and CDR2 as SQIVND (reference sequence). V gene TRBV19 combines with J gene TRBJ2-3; D possibly corresponds to TRBD1 (6 bases). Source material: peripheral blood. The clonotype comes from a woman aged 35 to 49 with COVID-19, enrolled during active disease. CDR3 bases: TGTGCCAGTGCCACACAGGGTATCCCCCGAGGAGATACGCAGTATTTT. Protein: CASATQGIPRGDTQYF.